Below, one T cell receptor beta chain is given with its context. Its cognate antigen is unknown. CDR3 length equals 13 residues. V lost 3 bases, J lost 4 bases, and 9 bases lay in between. Germline lookup yields CDR1 MNHEY and CDR2 SMNVEV (reference sequence). The sample belongs to a study of persistence of HIV-infected CD4 T cells. Study information: The sample holds CD4+ T cells responsive to CMV or HIV-1 Gag. Study-wide findings and caveats: Degenerate expanded CDR3beta sequences were enriched among CMV- and Gag-responding cells.

Cells were stimulated with CMV-infected fibroblast lysates at 8 to 10 ug/mL. Memory cells lacking CD40L and CD69 with high CD45RO were sorted. Stimulated PBMCs had first been depleted of CD8+ T cells. The immunoSEQ assay was version 4, run in survey mode. Genomic DNA was diluted to about 9.4 ng/uL, up to about 1 ug per sample. Repertoires were generated with immunoSEQ multiplex PCR, while TCRdb's copy carries only in-frame clones and drops some. The table shows under 60,000 clones, with 70% to 80% occurring only once. The chain links TRBV27 to TRBJ1-1; D remains unclear. The input for sequencing was CD4+ T cells sorted from PBMCs after approximately 19-hour stimulation, taken from a patient who received antiretroviral therapy. The sequence came from an adult man with HIV who was CMV-seropositive. The CDR3 DNA reads as TGTGCCAGCAGTTTTTTAAGGAGCACTGAAGCTTTCTTT. It is translated as CASSFLRSTEAFF.